Following are 12 T cell receptor beta chains from one sample sequenced in a study of cytomegalovirus exposure and HLA in healthy donors. Vbeta (60) and Jbeta (13) primers were used in the PCR. Data came from immunoSEQ multiplex PCR; TCRdb stores just in-frame clones and leaves some out. The sample shows under 90,000 clones, 75% to 80% of them seen only once. Source material: PBMCs. Receptors were obtained from a man aged 40-49 years in good health and CMV-seronegative.

This chain connects TRBV11-2 to TRBJ1-2; 8 bases align to TRBD1. CDR3 length: 15 amino acids. V shed 3 bases, J shed 4 bases, and the junction held 7 bases outside the gene matches. Germline assignment: CDR1 SGHAT and CDR2 FQNNGV. The CDR3 loop reads CASSLGTGSLYGYTF. As DNA, the CDR3 is TGTGCCAGCAGCTTGGGGACAGGTTCTCTCTATGGCTACACCTTC.

This chain links TRBV10-2 with TRBJ2-7; maybe TRBD2 (7 bases). Per germline, CDR1 WSHSY and CDR2 SAAADI. The CDR3 has 18 residues. V lost 3 bases and J 2 bases, leaving 23 bases between the germline ends. CDR3 nucleotide sequence: TGCGCCAGCAGTGATTTCGGGGGGCCTAGCCTCGCTACCTACGAGCAGTACTTC. This sequence encodes CASSDFGGPSLATYEQYF.

This rearrangement joins TRBV18 to TRBJ1-1; possibly TRBD1 for D (6 bases). With 0 bases removed from V and 1 base from J, the gap between germline ends came to 12 bases. CDR1 KGHSH and CDR2 LQKENI come from the germline V gene. This CDR3 is 16 amino acids long. CDR3 DNA sequence: TGTGCCAGCTCACCACCGGACAGAGGAGGGAACACTGAAGCTTTCTTT. This gives the protein CASSPPDRGGNTEAFF.

This sequence joins TRBV6-5 and TRBJ1-2, with 7 positions matching TRBD1. Germline CDR1 reads MNHEY; CDR2 reads SVGAGI. Losses at the gene ends were 6 bases for V and 5 bases for J; bases not matched to a gene: 6. The CDR3 runs 13 residues. CDR3 DNA sequence: TGTGCCAGCAGCAGGGGGGTTTGGTATGGCTACACCTTC. Amino acid sequence: CASSRGVWYGYTF.

The chain employs TRBV7-2 and TRBJ1-5; perhaps TRBD1 as D (6 bases). The CDR3 runs 15 residues. The germline V gene encodes CDR1 SGHTA and CDR2 FQGNSA. Trimming took 1 base from V and 7 from J, leaving 14 bases between them. The CDR3 here is CASSLDSQGMQPQHF. In DNA, the CDR3 is TGTGCCAGCAGCTTAGATAGTCAGGGGATGCAGCCCCAGCATTTT. Using reference TRBV7-2 and TRBJ1-5 for the parts outside the CDR3, the full variable domain is GAGVSQSPSNKVTEKGKDVELRCDPISGHTALYWYRQSLGQGLEFLIYFQGNSAPDKSGLPSDRFSAERTGGSVSTLTIQRTQQEDSAVYLCASSLDSQGMQPQHFGDGTRLSIL.

This sequence joins TRBV6-6 and TRBJ2-7; D gene uncertain. CDR3 length: 12 residues. Deletions cut 5 bases from V and 5 bases from J, with 10 bases between. CDR1 is MNHNY and CDR2 is SVGAGI in the germline V gene (reference sequence). The CDR3 nucleotides are TGTGCCAGCAGTCCCAGTGCCCACGAGCAGTACTTC. Protein: CASSPSAHEQYF.

In this sample, this clone turned up a few times. The same CDR3 is also encoded by other DNA sequences in this sample. The J gene is TRBJ2-7, the V gene TRBV11-3; 9 nucleotides line up with TRBD1. CDR3 length: 14 residues. V shed 3 bases, J shed 6 bases, and the junction held 6 bases outside the gene matches. Germline V gene sequence: CDR1 SGHNT, CDR2 YENEEA. CDR3 coding DNA: TGTGCCAGCAGCTTGGGACAGGGACTCTCCGAGCAGTACTTC. It is translated as CASSLGQGLSEQYF.

This clone was observed a few times. V is TRBV5-1 and J is TRBJ1-4, with 8 nucleotides matching TRBD1. The CDR3 is 15 amino acids. CDR1 SGHRS and CDR2 YFSETQ come from the germline V gene. With V trimmed by 4 bases and J by 0 bases, 2 bases remained unmatched. The CDR3 nucleotides read TGCGCCAGCAGCCCGGACAGGGCAACTAATGAAAAACTGTTTTTT. This translates into CASSPDRATNEKLFF.

This chain connects TRBV10-3 to TRBJ2-1; D not resolved. There are 13 residues in the CDR3. Between the trimmed V and J ends, which lost 11 bases and 0 bases, there was a span of 11 bases. Germline V gene data show CDR1 as ENHRY and CDR2 as SYGVKD. CDR3 nucleotide sequence: TGTGCCTCTACTTCGAGCTCCTACAATGAGCAGTTCTTC. This translates into CASTSSSYNEQFF.

This clone was seen only a few times. This chain links TRBV5-1 with TRBJ1-4; 8 bases map to TRBD1. J gave up 8 bases and V 3 bases, and 9 bases lay outside the gene matches. This CDR3 spans 15 amino acids. Germline V gene lookup returns CDR1 SGHRS and CDR2 YFSETQ. This CDR3 is CASSWTGYRSEKLFF. In DNA form, the CDR3 reads TGCGCCAGCAGCTGGACAGGGTATAGGAGCGAAAAACTGTTTTTT.

This clone was found once. V usage is TRBV7-3 and J usage is TRBJ2-3, with D perhaps TRBD1 (8 bases). Trimming cost V 4 bases and J 6 bases, with 17 bases left between them. The CDR3 spans 15 residues. Per the germline V gene, CDR1 is SGHTA and CDR2 is FQGTGA. The CDR3 DNA reads TGTGCCAGCAGCTCAGGACAGGGAGGGGGGGATACGCAGTATTTT. It codes for CASSSGQGGGDTQYF. The full variable domain, with the rest looked up from reference TRBV7-3 and TRBJ2-3, is GAGVSQTPSNKVTEKGKYVELRCDPISGHTALYWYRQSLGQGPEFLIYFQGTGAADDSGLPNDRFFAVRPEGSVSTLKIQRTERGDSAVYLCASSSGQGGGDTQYFGPGTRLTVL.

This chain links TRBV9 with TRBJ1-1, with 9 bases matching TRBD1. J lost 4 bases, V lost 3 bases, and 13 bases had no gene match. Germline-derived CDR1 and CDR2 are SGDLS and YYNGEE. This CDR3 has 17 residues. CDR3 sequence reads: CASSETGTGRWSTEAFF. CDR3 nucleotides: TGTGCCAGCAGCGAAACCGGGACAGGGAGATGGAGCACTGAAGCTTTCTTT.